This T cell receptor beta chain was obtained from a study of T cells in women clearing cervical HPV infection. Study background: Women with histologically confirmed HPV16-related CIN3 or worse, 2 with invasive cancer, served as cases.

Study results and caveats: Combining TCR richness with V gene abundances gave approximately 0.84 AUC. TRBV6-7 relative abundance averaged approximately 0.1% in cases and approximately 0.15% in controls.

MY09/MY11 PCR detected cervical HPV DNA; dot-blot assigned genotypes. The V segment lost 8 bases and the J segment 2 bases; nucleotides outside the gene matches: 1. CDR1 SEHNR and CDR2 FQNEAQ come from the germline V gene (reference sequence). This CDR3 contains 13 residues. Libraries were prepared by immunoSEQ multiplex PCR; TCRdb keeps only in-frame clonotypes and omits some of them. The sample's table shows tens of thousands of clones. On this clone itself: The antigen remains unidentified. The CDR3 extends 3 residues past the end of the read, so its final part is completed from the germline J gene.

This clonotype originated in a woman aged 18-69 years with a cervical HPV16 infection that either progressed to CIN3+ or cleared (not recorded which). V and J are TRBV7-9 and TRBJ2-1; TRBD2 aligns across 9 bases. The sample taken for sequencing was blood buffy coat. CDR3 DNA, as far as it was read: TGTGCCAGCGTAGCGGGGGCCTACAATGAG. It specifies CASVAGAYNE. The whole CDR3 sequence reads CASVAGAYNEQFF.